The table lists the clone carrying this TCR beta chain with many counts. Its antigen is unidentified. V was shortened by 2 bases and J by 2 bases, with 13 bases between the two germline ends. CDR1 is ENHRY, CDR2 SYGVKD, per germline. The CDR3 loop spans 16 amino acids. Combining iRepertoire HTBI primers with Arm-PCR of CDR3 regions, the authors built TCR beta libraries. TCRdb re-called the multiplex PCR reads with MiXCR, one entry per CDR3 protein. Counted here are 500,000 or so distinct CDR3 sequences, under 20% occurring once; the ten biggest clones make up 12%. The record originates from a study of regulatory T cells in long-lasting Graves disease. Points from the study as a whole: Reduced TCR diversity was observed in persistent Graves' patients versus newly diagnosed patients.

As for time point: newly diagnosed GD, antithyroid drugs for less than 3 months. Generation of the TCR library employed RNA extracted from PBMCs. These sequences were also reported in another study, on T cells in Graves' hyperthyroidism and ophthalmopathy.

The sequence derives from a middle-aged man with Graves disease. The V and J genes are TRBV10-3 and TRBJ1-5; tentative D call: TRBD1 (5 bases). Source: peripheral blood mononuclear cells (PBMCs), taken at new diagnosis, from a patient treated with antithyroid drugs. CDR3 residues: CAISETTWDGNQPQHF. The CDR3 nucleotides are TGTGCCATCAGTGAGACTACCTGGGACGGCAATCAGCCCCAGCATTTT.